This T cell receptor beta chain derives from a study of shared clonotypes between healthy human individuals. The CDR3 spans 15 residues. Trimming shortened V by 1 base and J by 3 bases, and 13 bases separated the two germline ends. The germline gives CDR1 MNHEY, CDR2 SMNVEV (reference sequence). This table comes from immunoSEQ multiplex PCR, and its TCRdb copy is limited to in-frame clones, with some not included. The sample has some 1.5 million clones, nearly 99% seen once. The rearrangement links TRBV27 to TRBJ2-7; a possible D gene is TRBD2 (6 bases). Sequenced: naive CD4+ T cells sorted from blood. Described subset: CD45RA+ positively selected. This clonotype was sampled from a man aged 25-45 years in good health. Here the CDR3 DNA reads TGTGCCAGCAGTTTATTTTTGGGGGGTGTCTACGAGCAGTACTTC. Translating gives CASSLFLGGVYEQYF.